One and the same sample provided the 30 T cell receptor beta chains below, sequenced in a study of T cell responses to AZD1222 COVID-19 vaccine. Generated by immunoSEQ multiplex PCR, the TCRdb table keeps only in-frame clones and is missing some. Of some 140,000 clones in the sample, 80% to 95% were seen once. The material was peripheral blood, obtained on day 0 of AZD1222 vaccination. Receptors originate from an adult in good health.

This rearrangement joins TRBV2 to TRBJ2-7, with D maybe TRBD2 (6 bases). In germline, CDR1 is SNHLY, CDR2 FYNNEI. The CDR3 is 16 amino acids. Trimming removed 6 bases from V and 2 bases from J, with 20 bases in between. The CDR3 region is CASRTISSSAAYEQYF. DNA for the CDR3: TGTGCCAGCAGGACCATCTCATCTAGCGCAGCCTACGAGCAGTACTTC.

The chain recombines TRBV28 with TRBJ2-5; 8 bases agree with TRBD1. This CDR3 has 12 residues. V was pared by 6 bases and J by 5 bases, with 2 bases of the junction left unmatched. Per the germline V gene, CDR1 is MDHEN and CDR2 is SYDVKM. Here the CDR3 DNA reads TGTGCCAGCAGGGCAGGGGGCGAGACCCAGTACTTC. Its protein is CASRAGGETQYF.

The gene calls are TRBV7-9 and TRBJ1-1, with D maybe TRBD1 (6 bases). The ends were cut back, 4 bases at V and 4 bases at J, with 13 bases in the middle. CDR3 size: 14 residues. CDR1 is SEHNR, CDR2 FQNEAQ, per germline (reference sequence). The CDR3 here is CASSSQRGGTEAFF. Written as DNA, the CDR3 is TGTGCCAGCAGCTCCCAAAGAGGGGGCACTGAAGCTTTCTTT.

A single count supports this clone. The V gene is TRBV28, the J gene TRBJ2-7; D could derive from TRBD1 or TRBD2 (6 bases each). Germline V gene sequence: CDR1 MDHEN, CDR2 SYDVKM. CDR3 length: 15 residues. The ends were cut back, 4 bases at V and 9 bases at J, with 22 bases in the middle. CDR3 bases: TGTGCCAGCAGTTATGGGGGGCAGAAAGGTACTGGGCAGTACTTC. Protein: CASSYGGQKGTGQYF.

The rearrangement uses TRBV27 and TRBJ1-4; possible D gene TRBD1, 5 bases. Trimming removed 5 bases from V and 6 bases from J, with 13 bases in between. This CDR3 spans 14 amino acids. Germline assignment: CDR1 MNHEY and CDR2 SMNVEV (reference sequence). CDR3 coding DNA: TGTGCCAGCAGTGTGCAGGGTGTGGATGAAAAACTGTTTTTT. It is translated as CASSVQGVDEKLFF. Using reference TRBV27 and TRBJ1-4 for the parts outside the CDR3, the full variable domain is EAQVTQNPRYLITVTGKKLTVTCSQNMNHEYMSWYRQDPGLGLRQIYYSMNVEVTDKGDVPEGYKVSRKEKRNFPLILESPSPNQTSLYFCASSVQGVDEKLFFGSGTQLSVL.

CDR3 in DNA: TGTGCCAGCAGACCCCAGTCGGCTACAAAACTGTTTTTT. Amino acids: CASRPQSATKLFF. The gene calls are TRBV28 and TRBJ1-4, with D unresolved. This CDR3 region has 13 residues. Trimming took 6 bases from V and 10 from J, leaving 15 bases between them. The germline V gene encodes CDR1 MDHEN and CDR2 SYDVKM.

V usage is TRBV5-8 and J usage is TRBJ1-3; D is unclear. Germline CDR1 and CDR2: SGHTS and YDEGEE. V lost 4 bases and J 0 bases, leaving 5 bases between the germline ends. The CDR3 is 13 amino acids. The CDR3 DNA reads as TGTGCCAGCAGCCGGAGCTCTGGAAACACCATATATTTT. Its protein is CASSRSSGNTIYF.

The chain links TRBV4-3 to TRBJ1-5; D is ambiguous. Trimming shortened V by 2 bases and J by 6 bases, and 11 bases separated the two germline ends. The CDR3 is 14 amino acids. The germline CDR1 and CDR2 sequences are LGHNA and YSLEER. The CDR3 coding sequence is TGCGCCAGCAGCCAAAGGGTTGCTGGTCAGCCCCAGCATTTT. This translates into CASSQRVAGQPQHF.

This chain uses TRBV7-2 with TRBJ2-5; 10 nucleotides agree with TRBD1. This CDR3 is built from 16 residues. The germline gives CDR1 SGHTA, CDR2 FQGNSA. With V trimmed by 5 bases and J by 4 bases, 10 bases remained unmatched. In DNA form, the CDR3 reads TGTGCCAGCAGCCTCCGACAGGGGGCCTTCTTAGAGACCCAGTACTTC. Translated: CASSLRQGAFLETQYF.

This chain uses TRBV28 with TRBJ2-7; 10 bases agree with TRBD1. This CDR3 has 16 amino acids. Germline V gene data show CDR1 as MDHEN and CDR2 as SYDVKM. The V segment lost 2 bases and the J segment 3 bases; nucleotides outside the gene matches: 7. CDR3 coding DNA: TGTGCCAGCAGTTTACGACCCGGGACAGGGGACTACGAGCAGTACTTC. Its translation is CASSLRPGTGDYEQYF.

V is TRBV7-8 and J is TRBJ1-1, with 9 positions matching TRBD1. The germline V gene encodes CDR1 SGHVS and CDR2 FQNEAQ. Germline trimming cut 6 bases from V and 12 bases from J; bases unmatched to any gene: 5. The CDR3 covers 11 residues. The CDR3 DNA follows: TGTGCCAGCAGACAGGGGGCGAGGACTTTCTTT. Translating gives CASRQGARTFF. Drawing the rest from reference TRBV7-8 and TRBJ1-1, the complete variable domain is GAGVSQSPRYKVAKRGQDVALRCDPISGHVSLFWYQQALGQGPEFLTYFQNEAQLDKSGLPSDRFFAERPEGSVSTLKIQRTQQEDSAVYLCASRQGARTFFGQGTRLTVV.

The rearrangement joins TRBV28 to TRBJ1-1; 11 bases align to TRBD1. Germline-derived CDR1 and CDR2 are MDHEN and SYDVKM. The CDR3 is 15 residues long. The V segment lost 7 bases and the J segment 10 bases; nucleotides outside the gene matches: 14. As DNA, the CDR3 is TGTGCCAGCAATCGCCCTGGACAGGGGGCGGATCGAGCTTTCTTT. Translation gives CASNRPGQGADRAFF.

The CDR3 reads CASSPGRTGNTIYF. CDR3 coding DNA: TGTGCCAGTAGCCCGGGAAGGACTGGAAACACCATATATTTT. The rearrangement links TRBV19 to TRBJ1-3; no clear D gene. This CDR3 has 14 residues. V was cut by 6 bases and J by 2 bases, with 11 bases left in between. CDR1 is LNHDA and CDR2 is SQIVND in the germline V gene (reference sequence).

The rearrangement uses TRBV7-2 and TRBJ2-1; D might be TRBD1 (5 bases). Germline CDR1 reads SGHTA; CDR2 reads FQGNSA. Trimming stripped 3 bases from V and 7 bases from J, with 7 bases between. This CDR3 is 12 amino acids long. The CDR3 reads CASSFSGNEQFF. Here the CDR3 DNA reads TGTGCCAGCAGCTTTTCAGGGAATGAGCAGTTCTTC.

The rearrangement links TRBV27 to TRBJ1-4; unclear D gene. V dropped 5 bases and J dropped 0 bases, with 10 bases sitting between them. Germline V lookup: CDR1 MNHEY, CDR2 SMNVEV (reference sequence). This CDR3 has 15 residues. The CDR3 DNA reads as TGTGCCAGCAGTCCACGGGCTACAACTAATGAAAAACTGTTTTTT. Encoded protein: CASSPRATTNEKLFF.

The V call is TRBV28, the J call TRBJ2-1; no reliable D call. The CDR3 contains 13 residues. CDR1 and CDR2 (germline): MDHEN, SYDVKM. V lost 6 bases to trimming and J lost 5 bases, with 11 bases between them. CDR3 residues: CASSLDVNNEQFF. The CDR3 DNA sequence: TGTGCCAGCAGCCTAGACGTAAACAATGAGCAGTTCTTC.

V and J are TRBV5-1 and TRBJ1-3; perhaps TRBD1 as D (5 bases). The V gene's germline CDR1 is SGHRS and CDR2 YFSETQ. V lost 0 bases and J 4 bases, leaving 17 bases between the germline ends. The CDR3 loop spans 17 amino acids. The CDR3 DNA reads TGCGCCAGCAGCTTGGGCACACCCGGGGGAACAGGAAACACCATATATTTT. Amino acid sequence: CASSLGTPGGTGNTIYF.

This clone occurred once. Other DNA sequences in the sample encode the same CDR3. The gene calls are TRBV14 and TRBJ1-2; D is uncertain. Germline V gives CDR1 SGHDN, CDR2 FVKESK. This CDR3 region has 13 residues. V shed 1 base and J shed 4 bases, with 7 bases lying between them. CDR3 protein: CASSQGGFYGYTF. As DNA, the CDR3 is TGTGCCAGCAGCCAAGGAGGGTTCTATGGCTACACCTTC.

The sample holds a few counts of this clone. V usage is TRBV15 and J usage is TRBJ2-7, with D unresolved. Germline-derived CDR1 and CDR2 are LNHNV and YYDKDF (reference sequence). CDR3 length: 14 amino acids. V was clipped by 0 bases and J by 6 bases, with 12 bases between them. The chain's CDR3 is CATSRDYGASEQYF. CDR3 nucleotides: TGTGCCACCAGCAGAGATTATGGCGCTAGCGAGCAGTACTTC.

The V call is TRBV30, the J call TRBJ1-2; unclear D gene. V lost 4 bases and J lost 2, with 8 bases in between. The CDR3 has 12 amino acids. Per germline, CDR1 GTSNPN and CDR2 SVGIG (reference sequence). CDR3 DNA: TGTGCCTGGATGTTGGGAAACTATGGCTACACCTTC. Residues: CAWMLGNYGYTF.

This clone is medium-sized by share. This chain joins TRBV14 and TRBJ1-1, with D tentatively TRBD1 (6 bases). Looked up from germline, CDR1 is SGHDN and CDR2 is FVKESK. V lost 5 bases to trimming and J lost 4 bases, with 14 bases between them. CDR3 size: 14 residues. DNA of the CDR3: TGTGCCAGCAGCATCGCCGGAGGGGGCACTGAAGCTTTCTTT. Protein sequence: CASSIAGGGTEAFF.

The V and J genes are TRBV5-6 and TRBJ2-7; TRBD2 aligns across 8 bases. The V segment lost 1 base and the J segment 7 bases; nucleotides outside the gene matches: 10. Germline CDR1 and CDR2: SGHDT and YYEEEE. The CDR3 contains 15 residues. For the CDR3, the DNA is TGTGCCAGCAGCTTGAGCGGGAGATATTCGGGGGAGCAGTACTTC. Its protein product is CASSLSGRYSGEQYF.

The CDR3 reads CSAHSGDEQFF. CDR3 nucleotides: TGCAGTGCTCATAGCGGGGATGAGCAGTTCTTC. V and J are TRBV20-1 and TRBJ2-1; 8 nucleotides line up with TRBD2. CDR3 size: 11 residues. CDR1 and CDR2 (germline): DFQATT, SNEGSKA (reference sequence). V lost 5 bases, J lost 8 bases, and 2 bases stayed unmatched.

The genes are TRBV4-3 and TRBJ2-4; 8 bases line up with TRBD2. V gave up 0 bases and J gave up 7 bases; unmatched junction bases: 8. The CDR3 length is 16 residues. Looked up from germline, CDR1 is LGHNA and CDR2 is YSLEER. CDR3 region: CASSQDPVGGANIQYF. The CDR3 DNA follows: TGCGCCAGCAGCCAAGATCCCGTCGGGGGGGCTAACATTCAGTACTTC.

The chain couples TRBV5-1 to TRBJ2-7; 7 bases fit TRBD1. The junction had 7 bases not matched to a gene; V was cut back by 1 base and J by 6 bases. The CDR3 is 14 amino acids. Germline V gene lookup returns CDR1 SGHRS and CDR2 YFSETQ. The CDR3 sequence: CASSLMDRLGEQYF. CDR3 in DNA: TGCGCCAGCAGCTTGATGGACAGGCTGGGCGAGCAGTACTTC.

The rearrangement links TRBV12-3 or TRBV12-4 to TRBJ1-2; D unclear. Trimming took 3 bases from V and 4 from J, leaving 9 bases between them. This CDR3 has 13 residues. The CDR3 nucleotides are TGTGCCAGCAGTTTTAGTCGGTCCTATGGCTACACCTTC. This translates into CASSFSRSYGYTF.

The CDR3 spells CASSEPRPLAGEEYF. The CDR3 DNA sequence: TGTGCCAGCAGTGAACCGAGACCATTAGCGGGAGAAGAGTATTTT. The gene calls are TRBV6-1 and TRBJ2-3, with 9 bases fitting TRBD2. CDR1 and CDR2 from the germline V gene are MNHNS and SASEGT. After removal of 2 bases from V and 13 bases from J, the junction contained 13 bases not matched to a gene. The CDR3 has 15 residues.

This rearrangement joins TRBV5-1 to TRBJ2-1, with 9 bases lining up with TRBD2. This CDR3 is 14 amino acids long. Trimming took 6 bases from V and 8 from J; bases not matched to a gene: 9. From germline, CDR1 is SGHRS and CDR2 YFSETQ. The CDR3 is CASKVGTSGYEQFF. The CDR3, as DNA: TGCGCCAGCAAAGTAGGCACTAGCGGGTATGAGCAGTTCTTC.

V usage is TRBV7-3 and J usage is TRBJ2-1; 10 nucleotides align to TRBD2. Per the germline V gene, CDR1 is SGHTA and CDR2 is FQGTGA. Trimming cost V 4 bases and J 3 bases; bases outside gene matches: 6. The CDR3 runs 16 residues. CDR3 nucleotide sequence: TGTGCCAGCAGCTACCTAGCGGGAGCACTCTACAATGAGCAGTTCTTC. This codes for CASSYLAGALYNEQFF.

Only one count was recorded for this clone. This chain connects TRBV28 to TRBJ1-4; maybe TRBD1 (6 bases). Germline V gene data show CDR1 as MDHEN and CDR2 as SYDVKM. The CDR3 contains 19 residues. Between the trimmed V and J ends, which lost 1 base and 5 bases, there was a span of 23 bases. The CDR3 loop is CASSLFSFGVGQRNEKLFF. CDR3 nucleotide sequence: TGTGCCAGCAGTTTATTTTCCTTCGGGGTAGGACAGAGAAATGAAAAACTGTTTTTT.